The source of this T cell receptor beta chain is a study of blood T cell repertoires in COVID-19. At the level of the study: Nucleic acid was either cDNA or gDNA, and it came from T cells, B-cell-depleted T cells, or PBMCs.

In the authors' workflow: Amplification from reference gene primers served as the basis for estimated nucleated cell counts. Generated by immunoSEQ multiplex PCR, the TCRdb table keeps only in-frame clones and is missing some. For V, J and clone size, that table is used; D and trimming come from the DNA. The data show 100,000 to 150,000 clones, approximately 84% seen once. The CDR3 length is 16 residues. Germline V CDR1 and CDR2: SGHRS, YFSETQ. V lost 0 bases and J lost 4; bases outside the gene matches: 9. The receptor comes from a young woman who had recovered from COVID-19. The rearrangement joins TRBV5-1 to TRBJ2-5; 7 bases map to TRBD2. The source material was peripheral blood. CDR3 sequence: CASSLEAAGLGETQYF. CDR3 coding DNA: TGCGCCAGCAGCTTGGAGGCAGCGGGACTGGGAGAGACCCAGTACTTC. Full variable domain (rest looked up from reference TRBV5-1 and TRBJ2-5): KAGVTQTPRYLIKTRGQQVTLSCSPISGHRSVSWYQQTPGQGLQFLFEYFSETQRNKGNFPGRFSGRQFSNSRSEMNVSTLELGDSALYLCASSLEAAGLGETQYFGPGTRLLVL.